One sample yielded the 3 T cell receptor beta chains listed below, sequenced in a study of PD-1 blockade in classical Hodgkin lymphoma. Repertoires were generated with immunoSEQ multiplex PCR, while TCRdb's copy carries only in-frame clones and drops some. The data contain some 100,000 clones, about 89% of them seen just once; the ten biggest clones take up about 6.4%. With no exception, relapse followed autologous stem cell transplantation in all patients, and brentuximab vedotin exposure varied. The sequencing here drew on peripheral blood mononuclear cells (PBMCs), taken before the second cycle of nivolumab. These receptors were taken from a human donor with classical Hodgkin lymphoma.

This chain connects TRBV9 to TRBJ2-1; no clear D. The germline V gene has CDR1 SGDLS and CDR2 YYNGEE. This CDR3 has 13 residues. V was cut by 4 bases and J by 5 bases, with 10 bases left in between. CDR3 sequence: CASSQRLDNEQFF. CDR3 nucleotide sequence: TGTGCCAGCAGCCAGCGATTGGACAATGAGCAGTTCTTC.

The CDR3 here is CASTYRTSGANVLTF. The CDR3 region has the DNA TGTGCCAGTACCTACAGGACCTCTGGGGCCAACGTCCTGACTTTC. This chain joins TRBV19 and TRBJ2-6, with D possibly being TRBD1 (5 bases). Germline-derived CDR1 and CDR2 are LNHDA and SQIVND (reference sequence). Trimming removed 7 bases from V and 0 bases from J, with 10 bases in between. This CDR3 region has 15 residues.

The chain is built from TRBV30 and TRBJ2-1; no clear D gene. V was cut by 1 base and J by 0 bases, with 13 bases left in between. The length of the CDR3 is 16 residues. Germline V CDR1 and CDR2: GTSNPN, SVGIG (reference sequence). CDR3 coding DNA: TGTGCCTGGAGTGGGGGTAGGGTGAGCTCCTACAATGAGCAGTTCTTC. Its protein product is CAWSGGRVSSYNEQFF. The complete variable domain, with remaining parts taken from reference TRBV30 and TRBJ2-1, reads SQTIHQWPATLVQPVGSPLSLECTVEGTSNPNLYWYRQAAGRGLQLLFYSVGIGQISSEVPQNLSASRPQDRQFILSSKKLLLSDSGFYLCAWSGGRVSSYNEQFFGPGTRLTVL.